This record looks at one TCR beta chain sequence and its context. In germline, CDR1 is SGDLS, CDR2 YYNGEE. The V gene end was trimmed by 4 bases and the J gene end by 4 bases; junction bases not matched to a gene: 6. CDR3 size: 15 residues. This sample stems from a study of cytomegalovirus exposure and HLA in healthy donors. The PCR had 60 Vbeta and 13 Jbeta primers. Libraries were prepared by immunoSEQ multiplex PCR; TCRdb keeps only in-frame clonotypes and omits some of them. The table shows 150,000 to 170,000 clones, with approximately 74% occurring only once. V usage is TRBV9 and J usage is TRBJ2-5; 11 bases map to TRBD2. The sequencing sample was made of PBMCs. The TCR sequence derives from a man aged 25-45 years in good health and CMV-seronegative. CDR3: CASSTLAGGGETQYF. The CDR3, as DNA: TGTGCCAGCAGCACCCTAGCGGGGGGAGGAGAGACCCAGTACTTC.